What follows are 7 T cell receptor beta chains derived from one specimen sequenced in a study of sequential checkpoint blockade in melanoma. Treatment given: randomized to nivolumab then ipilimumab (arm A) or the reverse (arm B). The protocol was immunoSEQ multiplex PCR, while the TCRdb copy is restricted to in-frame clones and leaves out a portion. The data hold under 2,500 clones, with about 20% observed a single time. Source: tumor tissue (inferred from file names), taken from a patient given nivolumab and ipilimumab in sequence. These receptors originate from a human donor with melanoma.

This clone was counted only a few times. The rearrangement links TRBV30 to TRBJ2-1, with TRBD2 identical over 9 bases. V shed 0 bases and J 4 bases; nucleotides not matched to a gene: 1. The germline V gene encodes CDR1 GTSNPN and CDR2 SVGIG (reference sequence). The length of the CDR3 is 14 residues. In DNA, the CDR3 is TGTGCCTGGAGTGTCAGCGGGGGGTACAATGAGCAGTTCTTC. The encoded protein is CAWSVSGGYNEQFF.

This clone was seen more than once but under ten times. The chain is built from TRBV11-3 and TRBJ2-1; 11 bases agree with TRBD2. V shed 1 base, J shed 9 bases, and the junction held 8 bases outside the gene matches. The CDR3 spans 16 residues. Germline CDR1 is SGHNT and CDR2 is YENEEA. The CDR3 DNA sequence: TGTGCCAGCAGCTTAGTTGGAGGGACTAGCGGAACTGAGCAGTTCTTC. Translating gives CASSLVGGTSGTEQFF.

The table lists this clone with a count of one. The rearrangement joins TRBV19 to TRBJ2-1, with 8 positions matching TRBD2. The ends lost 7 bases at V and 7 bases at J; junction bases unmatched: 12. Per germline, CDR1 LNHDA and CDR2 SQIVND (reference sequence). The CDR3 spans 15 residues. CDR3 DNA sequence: TGTGCCAGTAACCGGGGGACTAGAGCTAGAAATGAGCAGTTCTTC. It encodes CASNRGTRARNEQFF.

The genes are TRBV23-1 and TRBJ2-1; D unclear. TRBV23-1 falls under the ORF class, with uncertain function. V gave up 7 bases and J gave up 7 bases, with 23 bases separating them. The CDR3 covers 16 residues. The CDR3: CASIRIGRTLRNEQFF. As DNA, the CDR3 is TGCGCCAGCATCCGAATCGGGCGAACCCTTAGGAATGAGCAGTTCTTC.

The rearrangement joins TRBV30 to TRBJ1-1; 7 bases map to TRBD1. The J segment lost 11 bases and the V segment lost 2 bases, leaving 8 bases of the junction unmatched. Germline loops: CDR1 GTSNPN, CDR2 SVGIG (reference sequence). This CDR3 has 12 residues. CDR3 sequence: CAWSKADRMAFF. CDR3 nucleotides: TGTGCCTGGAGTAAAGCGGACAGGATGGCTTTCTTT.

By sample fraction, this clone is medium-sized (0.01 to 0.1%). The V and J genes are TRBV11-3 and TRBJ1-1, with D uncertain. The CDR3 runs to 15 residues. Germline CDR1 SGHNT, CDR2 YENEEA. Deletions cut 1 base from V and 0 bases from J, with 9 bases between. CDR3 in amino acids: CASSLGGHMNTEAFF. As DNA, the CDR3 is TGTGCCAGCAGCTTAGGCGGTCATATGAACACTGAAGCTTTCTTT.

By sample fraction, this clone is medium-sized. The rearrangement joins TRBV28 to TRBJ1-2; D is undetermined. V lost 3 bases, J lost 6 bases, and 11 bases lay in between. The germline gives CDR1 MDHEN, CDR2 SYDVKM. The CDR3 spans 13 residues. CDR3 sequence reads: CASSLIVGHGYTF. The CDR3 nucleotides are TGTGCCAGCAGTTTGATAGTCGGCCATGGCTACACCTTC.